This T cell receptor beta chain was retrieved from a study of OX40 agonist ivuxolimab in advanced cancers. Overall study context: An anti-OX40 (CD134) antibody with agonistic activity, ivuxolimab, was administered to patients. Every 2 weeks, patients received ivuxolimab intravenously, dosed at 0.01 to 10 mg/kg.

The V gene's germline CDR1 is MNHEY and CDR2 SVGAGI. This CDR3 has 13 amino acids. Trimming shortened V by 1 base and J by 5 bases, and 9 bases separated the two germline ends. Clones were sequenced by immunoSEQ multiplex PCR, and TCRdb holds only the in-frame ones, with some missing. Of tens of thousands of clones in the sample, 91% were seen once. Sequencing was performed on CD4+ or CD8+ T cells sorted from blood, taken in a trial of the OX40 agonist ivuxolimab. V is TRBV6-5 and J is TRBJ2-7, with D unresolved. This sequence originates from an adult with an advanced solid tumor such as melanoma, head and neck, liver or kidney cancer. The CDR3 DNA is TGTGCCAGCAGTTACTTACCTGGGAACGAGCAGTACTTC. Translating gives CASSYLPGNEQYF.